The entry that follows covers one TCR beta chain sequence. No cognate antigen has been identified for it. Nothing much larger sits one base from this clone, and base qualities are not available. The cohort consisted of 650 to 700 healthy bone marrow donors. At the time of sampling, all cohort members were nominally healthy, though unrecorded immune exposures were likely present. The donor was CMV seropositive and belonged to the group of more than 250 seropositive cohort members. A peripheral blood sample was collected from each donor, and TCR beta sequencing was performed on peripheral blood mononuclear cells. Genomic DNA extraction from the blood cell samples was performed with the Qiagen DNeasy Blood Extraction Kit. These data are taken from a study of cytomegalovirus exposure and HLA in healthy donors (dated by TCRdb to the late 2010s). In terms of the full investigation: According to an earlier analysis of 587 of the donors, some 180 million T cells yielded 90 million to 130 million unique TCR beta sequences and approximately 280 Gb of sequence data. An early release that covered roughly 600 HLA-typed donors contained 250 to 350 gigabases of sequencing data and 70 million to 100 million unique TCR sequences. Among the approximately 400 genotyped donors, 81% belonged to the genetic ancestry cluster associated with self-reported Caucasian donors. The study aimed to test whether signatures of past pathogen exposure could be identified by cataloging public T cell receptors. The study profiled the T cell repertoires of 550 to 700 subjects by immunosequencing and related them to cytomegalovirus serostatus. Besides the first cohort of approximately 670 subjects, a separate validation cohort made up of roughly 120 different subjects was used. High-throughput TCR immunosequencing, statistical association of individual TCRs with disease status, and machine learning were combined to predict cytomegalovirus infection status. A later analysis re-analyzed previously published TCR beta repertoires from 660 or so donors and added high-resolution HLA genotyping to study TCR occurrence patterns. The later analysis used no new phenotypic data to find candidate immune exposures, relying instead on TCR beta sequences and their occurrence across donors. An earlier analysis of 587 of the donors used high-throughput TCR beta sequencing to judge whether each TCR beta V gene segment behaved as functional or pseudogenic. Donor age, sex, ethnicity and CMV serostatus were compiled together with the repertoire data. Genome-wide SNP genotypes for about 55% of the roughly 670 donors were used in a later genetic analysis, which treated that subset as a discovery cohort. All discovery cohort repertoires had been generated on a single sequencing platform. Class I and class II HLA loci were covered by the typing at four-digit resolution. The number of donors typed differed by locus, with about 629-630 for A, B, C, DRB1 and DQB1, roughly 520 for DQA1, some 570 for DPA1, and 450 to 480 for DPB1. About 5 DR-DQ haplotypes were handled as single units for association and clustering, since linkage in the cohort was strong. Across about 370 genotyped donors of the cohort, an average of roughly 250,000 unique TCR beta nucleotide sequences per donor were sequenced, and around 20% of those sequences were non-productive.

Libraries were built with the immunoSEQ multiplex PCR assay. A mixture of 60 forward primers for TCR Vbeta segments and 13 reverse primers for TCR Jbeta segments was used in the multiplex PCR. The CDR3 region of rearranged TCR beta genes was amplified from genomic DNA by a multiplex PCR assay. The Illumina HiSeq System was used to sequence the amplified TCR beta libraries as 87-base-pair reads. Per the source publication's procedure: A later analysis tallied 75 million to 85 million unique TCR beta chains across the approximately 670 repertoires, and about 12 million of those chains were shared by two or more donors. Raw reads were error-corrected and collapsed into unique sequences with a nearest-neighbor algorithm that merged closely related sequences to remove PCR and sequencing errors. Alignment of CDR3 sequences to IMGT reference sequences was used to assign V, D and J gene segments. Each retained sequence needed at least a six-nucleotide match to both a V gene segment and a J gene segment. Rearrangements were classified as productive when the CDR3 lacked stop codons and remained in frame with V and J, and all other rearrangements were classified as non-productive. CDR3 was defined by IMGT convention, running from the second conserved V-encoded cysteine to the conserved J-encoded phenylalanine. Sequences without an unambiguous match to a single V gene segment were excluded from the earlier analysis of over 500 of the donors. In an earlier analysis of 450 to 700 of the donors, V segments were called functional above 56.7% productive rearrangements and were called segregating when the between-donor standard deviation exceeded 5%. A statistical classification framework was built for diagnosing cytomegalovirus status from the catalog of TCR beta chain sequences. V and J gene assignment, in a later analysis, came from comparing TCR nucleotide sequences with IMGT/GENE-DB human TR gene sequences. In a later analysis, CDR3 sequences and most-parsimonious VDJ recombination scenarios were assigned using the TCRdist pipeline. A later analysis defined each TCR beta chain by its CDR3 amino acid sequence plus V-gene family, and excluded reads lacking a unique V-gene family. In a later analysis, 500 to 700 highly shared, low-generation-probability nucleotide sequences were removed to address suspected cross-contamination and a sequencing artifact. A later analysis calculated a clonal expansion index for each public chain from normalized within-repertoire ranks of inferred template counts. In a later analysis, generation probabilities were computed using a VDJ recombination model fitted to out-of-frame rearrangements, and the results were checked against IGoR. In a later analysis, hypergeometric tests were used to score TCR-TCR, TCR-HLA and TCR-CMV co-occurrence, with a repertoire-size bias correction applied to TCR pairs. In a later analysis, false discovery rates were estimated by permuting HLA or CMV assignments 20 times. In a later analysis, co-occurring TCRs were grouped with DBSCAN, and TCRdist sequence similarity was added when clustering was performed within HLA-allele-positive subsets. Repertoires with fewer than 30,000 or more than 120,000 public chains were left out of co-occurrence clustering, as were a handful of repertoires with anomalous nucleotide sharing. The table comes from immuneACCESS by way of TCRdb, which keeps in-frame sequences with V and J called. Part of the clones is missing from these tables; in studies checked, under half for an unresolved V gene and the rest for unknown reasons. V, J and clone size derive from that table, while D and trimming were established from the DNA sequence. A total of about 120,000 clones appear in this sample, over 75% of them only once. The leading ten clones occupy about 6% of the sample.

Summary of the overall study and its limitations: In a later analysis, HLA-associated TCR beta chains showed more clonal expansion and lower generation probabilities than non-associated chains that were equally common. In both the original and validation cohorts, the classifier was reported to diagnose cytomegalovirus status with high specificity and sensitivity. The study gave a list of 150 to 200 TCR beta chains associated with cytomegalovirus. Strong co-occurrence of HLA alleles, especially DR and DQ, made assigning TCR associations to individual alleles difficult. A later analysis associated 15,000 to 20,000 TCR beta sequences with specific HLA alleles at a false discovery rate of 0.05. A few of the identified cytomegalovirus-associated TCR beta chains were confirmed in vitro to be specific for cytomegalovirus antigens. Because the 87-base-pair reads could not distinguish some IMGT-functional V segments, including TRBV6-2 and TRBV6-3, those segments were excluded. HLA typing was unavailable for some donors at each locus, so association tests used only the typed subset. Most TCR sequences were seen in very few donors, while some public TCRs were found in many individuals. Because counts were too low, 15 to 20 rarely observed V segments, including chromosome 9 orphons, were excluded from the earlier analysis of around 590 of the donors. A further reported finding was that TCR beta sequences accurately predicted the HLA-A and HLA-B alleles for most subjects in the first cohort. An association between a missense DCLRE1C variant and V-gene and J-gene trimming of TCR beta chains was found in a later genetic analysis and replicated in an independent cohort. Several of the top co-occurrence clusters appeared to be linked to parvovirus B19, influenza, CMV and Epstein-Barr virus, according to a later analysis. Linkage disequilibrium might explain the correlated functional status among segregating V segments, but an unknown experimental factor could not be excluded. It was suggested by the authors that the approach could potentially be generalized to other disease states and immunological phenotypes. In a later genetic analysis, fewer N-insertions in productive TCRs were reported among donors in an Asian-associated ancestry cluster than the 666-donor mean. An earlier analysis of approximately 540 of the donors showed that most TCR beta V segments appeared in productive rearrangements either about 87% or about 30% of the time, which broadly matched IMGT annotations. Sequencing depth was assumed to be roughly uniform across donors in the presence/absence analyses, though that assumption may not hold. In this cohort, only TCR beta chains were sequenced, and detectable features were limited by the absence of alpha or paired-chain data. Immune exposure information for the cohort was limited to CMV serostatus. In a later analysis, the rate of TCR association differed among HLA loci, with DRB1 alleles having the most associated TCRs and HLA-C alleles having the fewest. The sequencing pipeline was judged likely to have produced a cluster of highly shared sequence variants as a technical artifact. According to a later analysis, most CMV-associated TCR beta chains appeared to be HLA-restricted, and the HLA associations seemed to be driven largely by CMV exposure.

The CDR3 spans 14 residues, from the cysteine through the phenylalanine. Only the CDR3 DNA is retained, 42 bases long and in frame from the first base. According to the germline V gene, CDR1 reads SGHAT and CDR2 reads FQNNGV. At the junction V is shortened by 5 bases and J by 11 bases, with 21 bases in between. The TCR comes from a man younger than 35 in good health and CMV-seropositive. The chain links TRBV11-2 with TRBJ1-1; the D gene is perhaps TRBD1, from 6 matching bases. Sequencing input: PBMCs. The CDR3 amino acid sequence is: CASSKPPGHKGAFF. The nucleotide sequence reads TGTGCCAGCAGCAAACCACCGGGACATAAAGGTGCTTTCTTT.